This is a list of T cell receptor beta chains from one sample in a study of cytomegalovirus exposure and HLA in healthy donors. The protocol was immunoSEQ multiplex PCR, while the TCRdb copy is restricted to in-frame clones and leaves out a portion. The sample contains 95,000 to 130,000 clones, 8.5% to 10% of which appear only once. The sequenced material came from PBMCs. The receptors were gathered from a man younger than 45 in good health and CMV-seronegative. CDR3s include the opening cysteine and the closing phenylalanine or tryptophan. D genes are given only for firm matches. Not every row has a clone size; where given, it reads once, few, many or a size class.

clone size,D gene,V gene,J gene,CDR3 protein,CDR3 DNA
few,TRBD1,TRBV10-3,TRBJ1-1,CAISATGGTEAFF,TGTGCCATCTCTGCGACAGGGGGAACTGAAGCTTTCTTT
few,TRBD1,TRBV5-6,TRBJ2-1,CATWQGVNDNEQFF,TGTGCCACCTGGCAGGGGGTGAATGACAATGAGCAGTTCTTC
few,.,TRBV12-5,TRBJ2-3,CASGFRENTQYF,TGTGCTAGTGGTTTCCGCGAGAATACGCAGTATTTT
few,.,TRBV27,TRBJ1-2,CASRLQGSNYGYTF,TGTGCCAGCAGGTTACAGGGAAGTAACTATGGCTACACCTTC
few,TRBD2,TRBV7-9,TRBJ2-2,CASSPTSGMSTGELFF,TGTGCCAGCAGCCCGACTAGCGGGATGAGCACCGGGGAGCTGTTTTTT
few,.,TRBV21-1,TRBJ2-6,CAPYPPRKTGANVLTF,TGTGCCCCTTACCCGCCCAGAAAGACTGGGGCCAACGTCCTGACTTTC
few,TRBD1,TRBV19,TRBJ1-3,CASIISGQNSGNTIYF,TGTGCCAGTATAATATCGGGACAGAACTCTGGAAACACCATATATTTT
few,.,TRBV25-1,TRBJ1-5,CASSEDWQPQHF,TGTGCCAGCTCGGAGGATTGGCAGCCCCAGCATTTT
few,TRBD1,TRBV4-3,TRBJ1-2,CASSRDRGYGYTF,TGCGCCAGCAGCCGTGACAGGGGGTATGGCTACACCTTC
.,.,TRBV4-2,TRBJ1-3,CASSQEDSFSGNTIYF,TGTGCCAGCAGCCAAGAAGACAGCTTCTCTGGAAACACCATATATTTT
.,TRBD2,TRBV6-5,TRBJ2-7,CASSFLSSGAYEQYF,TGTGCCAGCAGTTTCTTATCTAGCGGGGCCTACGAGCAGTACTTC
.,.,TRBV7-2,TRBJ1-5,CASSPGGGAQPQHF,TGTGCCAGCAGCCCCGGCGGGGGGGCACAGCCCCAGCATTTT
few,TRBD2,TRBV19,TRBJ2-1,CASSIGTSGGYEQFF,TGTGCCAGTAGTATCGGGACTAGCGGGGGCTATGAGCAGTTCTTC
.,TRBD1,TRBV7-9,TRBJ1-4,CASSLGLGDRGLEKLFF,TGTGCCAGCAGCTTAGGTCTTGGGGACAGGGGTTTAGAAAAACTGTTTTTT
few,TRBD1,TRBV5-6,TRBJ1-2,CASSDGQGQNYGYTF,TGTGCCAGCAGCGATGGACAGGGACAAAACTATGGCTACACCTTC
.,.,TRBV6-5,TRBJ1-2,CASSLAAPSYGYTF,TGTGCCAGCAGTTTGGCAGCTCCTAGTTATGGCTACACCTTC
.,TRBD1,TRBV2,TRBJ1-5,CASSGDRAVSNQPQHF,TGTGCCAGCAGTGGTGACAGGGCTGTTAGCAATCAGCCCCAGCATTTT
.,.,TRBV18,TRBJ2-7,CASSPPRVSYEQYF,TGTGCCAGCTCACCACCGAGGGTCTCCTACGAGCAGTACTTC
.,TRBD2,TRBV19,TRBJ2-1,CASRTTGGRYNEQFF,TGTGCCAGTAGGACCACTGGCGGGAGGTACAATGAGCAGTTCTTC
few,TRBD1,TRBV4-2,TRBJ2-5,CASSQVSRLQGLEETQYF,TGTGCCAGCAGCCAAGTTTCCCGCCTACAGGGGTTGGAGGAGACCCAGTACTTC